This TCR beta chain was captured in a study of human T cells and chemical hapten exposure. Original methodology: The number of TCRs in each sample had a median of approximately 99,000 and spanned about 23,224 to 690,600. MiXCR, applied by TCRdb to the RACE reads, yields one record per CDR3 protein. Here the V and J calls rest on TCRdb's processing, not on the authors' analysis. The table lists 350,000 to 400,000 distinct CDR3 sequences, roughly 6.3% of them singletons. The CDR3 consists of 12 residues. Germline V lookup: CDR1 SGDLS, CDR2 YYNGEE. Trimming removed 0 bases at V and 1 base at J, with 0 bases between. Specified time point: patch test 2, 6 weeks after DPC sensitization. As to treatment: therapeutic diphenylcyclopropenone sensitization with weekly scalp DPC. Patches went on only after blood had been drawn each time. Findings of the study overall: Given that the donors had alopecia, their immune response may differ from that seen in healthy people. High-frequency TCRs, those above 1 in 1000, stayed the same after DPC sensitization.

This clonotype was observed many times. Its target is not known. Being one base from a much bigger clone, this may be a read error. This clonotype originated in a woman aged 18-35 years with alopecia areata. Some clones in this sample may be carry-over from other donors' samples. The sequencing used whole blood, collected in connection with sensitization to the hapten diphenylcyclopropenone (DPC). This chain joins TRBV9 and TRBJ2-3; D gene unclear. Here the CDR3 reads CASSVGTDTQYF. The CDR3, as DNA: TGTGCCAGCAGCGTAGGCACAGATACGCAGTATTTT.